This TCR beta chain came from a study of cytomegalovirus exposure and HLA in healthy donors. Background on the study: In a later analysis, it was reported that the roughly 130 validation repertoires had been produced on the same platform as the 670 or so repertoires belonging to the first cohort.

Assay: immunoSEQ multiplex PCR; the TCRdb copy retains only in-frame clones and omits some. The table shows fewer than 90,000 clones, with roughly 84% occurring only once. Study outcomes and limitations: Most TCR sequences showed up rarely, but some public TCRs showed up in many donors.

The ends lost 3 bases at V and 6 bases at J; junction bases unmatched: 7. Per germline, CDR1 SGHRS and CDR2 YFSETQ. The length of the CDR3 is 14 residues. As for this clone: Its cognate antigen is unknown.

The sequencing sample was made of PBMCs. This sequence was found in a woman aged 18-35 years in good health and CMV-seropositive. The chain recombines TRBV5-1 with TRBJ2-3, with TRBD2 identical over 7 bases. The DNA of the CDR3 is TGCGCCAGCAGCTGGCAGCGGGGCGTTGATACGCAGTATTTT. It translates to CASSWQRGVDTQYF.